A single sample is the source of the 32 T cell receptor beta chains below, sequenced in a study of blood T cell repertoires in COVID-19. Repertoires were generated with immunoSEQ multiplex PCR, while TCRdb's copy carries only in-frame clones and drops some. Of about 230,000 clones in the sample, roughly 88% were seen once. Sample: PBMCs or T cells enriched from blood (not recorded which). The receptors stem from a woman in her 40s with acute COVID-19.

The count of this clone is one. The chain uses TRBV11-2 and TRBJ2-7; TRBD2 agrees at 11 bases. V lost 5 bases, J lost 2 bases, and 5 bases stayed unmatched. The germline CDR1 and CDR2 sequences are SGHAT and FQNNGV. The CDR3 spans 15 residues. The CDR3, as DNA: TGTGCCAGCAGCCAAACTAGCGGGAGAGCCTACGAGCAGTACGTC. As protein: CASSQTSGRAYEQYV.

The V gene is TRBV2, the J gene TRBJ1-2; possible D gene TRBD1, 5 bases. Germline V gives CDR1 SNHLY, CDR2 FYNNEI. Trimming took off 1 base at V and 3 bases at J, with 9 bases between the two ends. The CDR3 sequence is 14 residues long. CDR3 sequence (DNA): TGTGCCAGCAGTGAAGGGGTCAGGGACTATGGCTACACCTTC. It encodes CASSEGVRDYGYTF.

The chain joins TRBV18 to TRBJ2-3; D possibly corresponds to TRBD2 (6 bases). Trimming cost V 3 bases and J 6 bases, with 10 bases left between them. This CDR3 comprises 13 residues. CDR1 and CDR2 (germline): KGHSH, LQKENI. As DNA, the CDR3 is TGTGCCAGCTCACCCCTAGGAGGGGATACGCAGTATTTT. It is translated as CASSPLGGDTQYF.

CDR3: CAWSGGLAGVRTQYF. The CDR3, as DNA: TGTGCCTGGAGTGGGGGACTAGCGGGGGTCCGGACCCAGTACTTC. The chain combines TRBV30 with TRBJ2-5; TRBD2 matches 14 bases. Germline V CDR1 and CDR2: GTSNPN, SVGIG (reference sequence). With V trimmed by 1 base and J by 7 bases, 5 bases remained unmatched. The length of the CDR3 is 15 residues.

The rearrangement uses TRBV19 and TRBJ1-2; D may be TRBD1 (6 bases). The V end lost 6 bases, the J end lost 4 bases, and 18 bases lay between the germline ends. The CDR3 has 15 amino acids. Germline CDR1 and CDR2: LNHDA and SQIVND (reference sequence). The CDR3 coding sequence is TGTGCCAGTAGCAAAGAGACAGGTGCACCCTATGGCTACACCTTC. It translates to CASSKETGAPYGYTF.

In its sample, this clone was seen a few times. The chain couples TRBV11-2 to TRBJ1-1, with D possibly matching TRBD1 (6 bases). Germline CDR1 and CDR2: SGHAT and FQNNGV. The CDR3 covers 15 residues. V was trimmed by 1 base and J by 7 bases, leaving 16 bases between them. The CDR3 protein is CASSLVGGGLSEAFF. The CDR3 DNA sequence: TGTGCCAGCAGCTTAGTGGGTGGGGGCCTCAGTGAAGCTTTCTTT. The full variable domain, in which reference TRBV11-2 and TRBJ1-1 provide the parts outside the CDR3, is EAGVAQSPRYKIIEKRQSVAFWCNPISGHATLYWYQQILGQGPKLLIQFQNNGVVDDSQLPKDRFSAERLKGVDSTLKIQPAKLEDSAVYLCASSLVGGGLSEAFFGQGTRLTVV.

The V call is TRBV2, the J call TRBJ1-5, with unresolved D. The CDR3 runs to 15 residues. V dropped 1 base and J dropped 1 base, with 8 bases sitting between them. Germline values: CDR1 SNHLY, CDR2 FYNNEI. The CDR3, as DNA: TGTGCCAGCAGTGAAGACTTATTCAGCAATCAGCCCCAGCATTTT. This translates into CASSEDLFSNQPQHF.

The gene calls are TRBV30 and TRBJ1-5; no clear D gene. The CDR3 sequence is 13 residues long. Trimming removed 4 bases at V and 0 bases at J, with 7 bases between. CDR1 is GTSNPN and CDR2 is SVGIG in the germline V gene (reference sequence). Written as DNA, the CDR3 is TGTGCCTGGAATGAGGGTAGCAATCAGCCCCAGCATTTT. Its protein product is CAWNEGSNQPQHF.

This chain connects TRBV6-5 to TRBJ1-1, with a tentative D call TRBD1 (5 bases). Trimming stripped 4 bases from V and 0 bases from J, with 9 bases between. CDR3 length: 14 amino acids. The V gene's germline CDR1 is MNHEY and CDR2 SVGAGI. CDR3 region: CASSSRQLNTEAFF. The CDR3 DNA follows: TGTGCCAGCAGTTCACGACAGCTGAACACTGAAGCTTTCTTT.

This clone occurred once. J is TRBJ1-1 and V is TRBV3-1 (or the pseudogene TRBV3-2); D gene ambiguous. Trimming cost V 0 bases and J 11 bases, with 16 bases left between them. CDR1 is LGHDT, CDR2 YNNKEL, per germline (reference sequence). This CDR3 has 14 amino acids. CDR3 region: CASSQDGGRSGAFF. DNA for the CDR3: TGTGCCAGCAGCCAAGACGGAGGGAGGTCCGGGGCTTTCTTT.

The rearrangement links TRBV2 to TRBJ2-3; 9 bases are a match to TRBD2. V lost 7 bases to trimming and J lost 2 bases; unmatched junction nucleotides: 10. Germline assignment: CDR1 SNHLY and CDR2 FYNNEI. CDR3 length: 16 residues. The CDR3 here is CASMGEAGGNTDTQYF. The CDR3 coding sequence is TGTGCCAGCATGGGGGAGGCGGGAGGGAACACAGATACGCAGTATTTT.

This chain uses TRBV7-9 with TRBJ1-1; a possible D gene is TRBD1 (5 bases). Trimming cost V 7 bases and J 5 bases, with 11 bases left between them. Germline-derived CDR1 and CDR2 are SEHNR and FQNEAQ (reference sequence). The CDR3 totals 12 residues. DNA of the CDR3: TGTGCCAGCAACCTGGGGGGAACTGAAGCTTTCTTT. Translating gives CASNLGGTEAFF.

This clone was counted between two and nine times. The V gene is TRBV6-4, the J gene TRBJ2-1; 11 bases align to TRBD2. The CDR3 is made up of 19 amino acids. Germline V gene data show CDR1 as MRHNA and CDR2 as SNTAGT. Unmatched junction bases numbered 17, after V lost 3 bases and J lost 7 bases. CDR3 nucleotides: TGTGCCAGCAGTGATTCAATAGCGGGAGGGCCGGGCTCGAGTAATGAGCAGTTCTTC. It yields the protein CASSDSIAGGPGSSNEQFF.

The chain links TRBV24-1 to TRBJ2-1; perhaps TRBD1 as D (5 bases). V lost 4 bases and J 2 bases, leaving 14 bases between the germline ends. Germline V lookup: CDR1 KGHDR, CDR2 SFDVKD. There are 16 residues in the CDR3. CDR3 residues: CATSDSRRAPYNEQFF. CDR3 nucleotide sequence: TGTGCCACCAGTGACTCCCGCAGGGCACCCTACAATGAGCAGTTCTTC.

CDR3 in DNA: TGTGCCAGTAGTAAGGTTACTAGGACTGAAGCTTTCTTT. Amino acid sequence: CASSKVTRTEAFF. V usage is TRBV19 and J usage is TRBJ1-1; D uncertain. The CDR3 consists of 13 residues. Germline values: CDR1 LNHDA, CDR2 SQIVND (reference sequence). V gave up 4 bases and J gave up 5 bases, with 11 bases separating them.

The chain has TRBV2 and TRBJ1-6; D may be TRBD1 (5 bases). The length of the CDR3 is 17 residues. V was cut by 7 bases and J by 0 bases, with 16 bases left in between. The germline V gene encodes CDR1 SNHLY and CDR2 FYNNEI. CDR3 in amino acids: CASTSPGRTSYNSPLHF. In DNA form, the CDR3 reads TGTGCCAGCACTTCCCCAGGGCGGACCTCCTATAATTCACCCCTCCACTTT. Together with reference TRBV2 and TRBJ1-6, the CDR3 gives the full variable domain: EPEVTQTPSHQVTQMGQEVILRCVPISNHLYFYWYRQILGQKVEFLVSFYNNEISEKSEIFDDQFSVERPDGSNFTLKIRSTKLEDSAMYFCASTSPGRTSYNSPLHFGNGTRLTVT.

This rearrangement joins TRBV5-1 to TRBJ1-3; the D gene is possibly TRBD1 (6 bases). Germline lookup yields CDR1 SGHRS and CDR2 YFSETQ. The CDR3 has 16 residues. The V end was cut by 0 bases, the J end by 4 bases, with 14 bases between. The CDR3 nucleotides are TGCGCCAGCAGCTTGGGGTCTGTGGGGGCCGGAAACACCATATATTTT. Amino acid sequence: CASSLGSVGAGNTIYF.

The CDR3 DNA follows: TGTGCCAGCAGTTACTCTCCGGGGGCAGATACGCAGTATTTT. As protein: CASSYSPGADTQYF. The chain joins TRBV6-5 to TRBJ2-3; a weak D match, TRBD2 (6 bases). V was clipped by 0 bases and J by 4 bases, with 8 bases between them. The CDR3 spans 14 residues. The germline gives CDR1 MNHEY, CDR2 SVGAGI.

V is TRBV2 and J is TRBJ2-1; 7 bases fit TRBD2. Germline CDR1 reads SNHLY; CDR2 reads FYNNEI. CDR3 length equals 18 residues. Trimming took 3 bases from V and 1 from J; bases not matched to a gene: 12. CDR3 loop: CASSEEVGGSESYNEQFF. The CDR3 DNA reads TGTGCCAGCAGTGAGGAAGTTGGCGGGAGTGAGTCCTACAATGAGCAGTTCTTC.

The chain recombines TRBV30 with TRBJ2-3; 7 bases fit TRBD1. Trimming removed 1 base from V and 3 bases from J; junction bases left unmatched: 7. Germline lookup yields CDR1 GTSNPN and CDR2 SVGIG (reference sequence). The CDR3 extends over 15 amino acids. The CDR3 loop reads CAWSADLTGTDTQYF. CDR3 nucleotide sequence: TGTGCCTGGAGTGCGGACTTGACAGGGACAGATACGCAGTATTTT.

The rearrangement uses TRBV12-5 and TRBJ1-6; 12 bases are shared with TRBD1. The CDR3 has 17 residues. The V and J ends lost 6 bases and 4 bases, in that order; junction bases with no gene match: 7. Per the germline V gene, CDR1 is LGHNT and CDR2 is FRNRAP. The DNA of the CDR3 is TGTGCTAGTGGACCCGGGACAGGGGGCGGTTATAATTCACCCCTCCACTTT. Translation: CASGPGTGGGYNSPLHF.

The chain couples TRBV28 to TRBJ2-7; 9 nucleotides align to TRBD2. V trimming: 3 bases; J trimming: 7 bases; junction bases outside the gene matches: 10. CDR1 and CDR2 (germline): MDHEN, SYDVKM. The CDR3 sequence is 15 residues long. Here the CDR3 DNA reads TGTGCCAGCAGTTTTGAGCGGGGGGTTCGGCGGGAGCAGTACTTC. Its translation is CASSFERGVRREQYF.

The chain joins TRBV19 to TRBJ1-1; 9 bases fit TRBD1. CDR3 size: 13 residues. V gave up 6 bases and J gave up 4 bases; unmatched junction bases: 3. Germline V gene data show CDR1 as LNHDA and CDR2 as SQIVND (reference sequence). Here the CDR3 reads CASSLDRGTEAFF. The CDR3 DNA follows: TGTGCCAGTAGCCTGGACAGGGGCACTGAAGCTTTCTTT.

The V and J genes are TRBV11-3 and TRBJ1-1; tentative D call: TRBD1 (5 bases). This CDR3 has 16 amino acids. Per the germline V gene, CDR1 is SGHNT and CDR2 is YENEEA. Trimming took off 0 bases at V and 1 base at J, with 12 bases between the two ends. CDR3 sequence (DNA): TGTGCCAGCAGCTTAGACGCCCTAACAGGGAACACTGAAGCTTTCTTT. Translated: CASSLDALTGNTEAFF.

This clone appeared a few times. The rearrangement uses TRBV27 and TRBJ2-1; D is unclear. V shed 3 bases and J shed 0 bases, with 6 bases lying between them. CDR1 is MNHEY and CDR2 is SMNVEV in the germline V gene (reference sequence). The CDR3 is made up of 14 amino acids. CDR3: CASSLRISYNEQFF. The CDR3 nucleotides read TGTGCCAGCAGTTTGCGGATCTCCTACAATGAGCAGTTCTTC.

This chain connects TRBV5-6 to TRBJ2-3, with a possible D match to TRBD1 (6 bases). This CDR3 region has 16 residues. Trimming took 2 bases from V and 0 from J, leaving 13 bases between them. Looked up from germline, CDR1 is SGHDT and CDR2 is YYEEEE. The CDR3 coding sequence is TGTGCCAGCAGCTTATACAGGGCTAAAAGCACAGATACGCAGTATTTT. Translating it yields CASSLYRAKSTDTQYF.

CDR3 region: CASSIGTGNSPLHF. CDR3 DNA sequence: TGTGCCAGCAGCATCGGGACAGGGAATTCACCCCTCCACTTT. This chain links TRBV11-2 with TRBJ1-6, with 9 bases identical to TRBD1. The V gene end was trimmed by 5 bases and the J gene end by 7 bases; junction bases not matched to a gene: 3. The CDR3 loop spans 14 amino acids. Germline CDR1 and CDR2: SGHAT and FQNNGV.

The rearrangement joins TRBV3-1 (or the pseudogene TRBV3-2) to TRBJ1-6; the match to TRBD1 covers 7 bases. This CDR3 spans 14 amino acids. Germline V gene lookup returns CDR1 LGHDT and CDR2 YNNKEL (reference sequence). V was pared by 3 bases and J by 10 bases, with 6 bases of the junction left unmatched. CDR3 protein: CASSHPNRGSPLHF. CDR3 sequence (DNA): TGTGCCAGCAGCCACCCGAACAGGGGCTCACCCCTCCACTTT.

V is TRBV7-8 and J is TRBJ2-7; a possible D gene is TRBD2 (5 bases). V was clipped by 10 bases and J by 1 base, with 17 bases between them. The germline V gene has CDR1 SGHVS and CDR2 FQNEAQ. The CDR3 spans 14 residues. The CDR3 coding sequence is TGTGCCACCAAACAAAGCGGCTTATCCTACGAGCAGTACGTC. Translation: CATKQSGLSYEQYV.

The V and J genes are TRBV20-1 and TRBJ2-1; 9 nucleotides agree with TRBD2. The V segment lost 3 bases and the J segment 0 bases; nucleotides outside the gene matches: 3. CDR3 length: 15 amino acids. CDR1 DFQATT and CDR2 SNEGSKA come from the germline V gene (reference sequence). The CDR3 region is CSASVLAGSYNEQFF. The CDR3 region has the DNA TGCAGTGCTAGTGTACTAGCGGGCTCCTACAATGAGCAGTTCTTC.

The rearrangement joins TRBV19 to TRBJ1-1; D is possibly TRBD1 (5 bases). This CDR3 contains 14 residues. Trimming shortened V by 7 bases and J by 2 bases, and 14 bases separated the two germline ends. CDR1 and CDR2 from the germline V gene are LNHDA and SQIVND (reference sequence). CDR3 in DNA: TGTGCCAGTACCATATGGGGCAGTAACACTGAAGCTTTCTTT. As protein: CASTIWGSNTEAFF.

The chain employs TRBV3-1 (or the pseudogene TRBV3-2) and TRBJ2-6, with 10 positions matching TRBD1. Trimming removed 7 bases from V and 2 bases from J; junction bases left unmatched: 8. Germline V gene data show CDR1 as LGHDT and CDR2 as YNNKEL (reference sequence). This CDR3 comprises 17 residues. CDR3 loop: CASTASGTGAGANVLTF. The DNA for the CDR3 is TGTGCCAGCACTGCCTCCGGGACAGGGGCTGGGGCCAACGTCCTGACTTTC.